Listed here are 9 T cell receptor beta chains from one sample, sequenced in a study of technical replicates of blood from several donors. Some clones are missing from TCRdb's copy, which holds only in-frame ones; the method was immunoSEQ multiplex PCR. The repertoire holds about 75,000 clones, with 95% to 98% as singletons. Sequences were obtained from T cells isolated from PBMCs. All receptors come from a human donor in good health.

Written as DNA, the CDR3 is TGTGCCTGTCTCCCCCTGTTAGGCCAGGGCGGTTACGAGCAGTACTTC. Its protein is CACLPLLGQGGYEQYF. J is TRBJ2-7 and V is TRBV30, with a weak D call TRBD1 (5 bases). Per the germline V gene, CDR1 is GTSNPN and CDR2 is SVGIG (reference sequence). The CDR3 is made up of 16 amino acids. The V end lost 6 bases, the J end lost 4 bases, and 25 bases lay between the germline ends.

The gene calls are TRBV27 and TRBJ1-4; D remains unclear. V lost 4 bases and J 4 bases, leaving 10 bases between the germline ends. This CDR3 is built from 14 residues. In germline, CDR1 is MNHEY, CDR2 SMNVEV (reference sequence). CDR3 sequence reads: CASSSRVGNEKLFF. The CDR3 DNA reads TGTGCCAGCAGTTCGCGCGTTGGTAATGAAAAACTGTTTTTT.

J is TRBJ1-2 and V is TRBV4-1; TRBD1 aligns across 9 bases. CDR1 is MGHRA and CDR2 is YSYEKL in the germline V gene. Trimming took 6 bases from V and 7 from J; bases not matched to a gene: 6. The CDR3 contains 13 residues. The CDR3, as DNA: TGCGCCAGCAGGCCACCGACAGGGGGTGGCTACACCTTC. It encodes CASRPPTGGGYTF.

This rearrangement joins TRBV6-5 to TRBJ1-1; 10 bases line up with TRBD1. Germline loops: CDR1 MNHEY, CDR2 SVGAGI. V lost 1 base and J lost 4; bases outside the gene matches: 0. The CDR3 spans 14 residues. Here the CDR3 DNA reads TGTGCCAGCAGTTACTGGACAGGGGGCACTGAAGCTTTCTTT. Translating gives CASSYWTGGTEAFF.

The chain combines TRBV27 with TRBJ1-2; 8 bases map to TRBD1. Germline CDR1 is MNHEY and CDR2 is SMNVEV (reference sequence). The CDR3 contains 14 residues. The trim removed 6 bases at V and 6 bases at J, leaving 9 bases unmatched. In DNA, the CDR3 is TGTGCCAGCAGCTCCTTCAGGGGGCTAGATGGCTACACCTTC. Protein product: CASSSFRGLDGYTF.

The V and J genes are TRBV6-1 and TRBJ1-2, with D perhaps matching TRBD1 (5 bases). Germline V gives CDR1 MNHNS, CDR2 SASEGT. The CDR3 extends over 15 amino acids. Trimming left V 0 bases short and J 7 bases short, with 15 bases between. In DNA, the CDR3 is TGTGCCAGCAGTGAAGCTCCGAGACAGATCGGTGGCTACACCTTC. Translating gives CASSEAPRQIGGYTF.

Of note for this clone: One junction end does not reproduce the germline sequence, and a read error may be involved. The J gene is TRBJ1-1, the V gene TRBV9; TRBD1 matches 8 bases. This CDR3 has 14 amino acids. CDR1 is SGDLS, CDR2 YYNGEE, per germline. In DNA, the CDR3 is TGTGCCAGCAGTTCGACAGGGGAAGGCACTGAGGCTTTCTTT. Amino acid sequence: CASSSTGEGTEAFF.

CDR3 bases: TGTGCCAGCAGCGGCCCCAGGGTCGAGCAGTACTTC. Residues: CASSGPRVEQYF. The chain recombines TRBV9 with TRBJ2-7, with D perhaps matching TRBD1 (5 bases). V lost 3 bases and J 6 bases, leaving 10 bases between the germline ends. CDR1 and CDR2 from the germline V gene are SGDLS and YYNGEE. The length of the CDR3 is 12 residues.

The rearrangement uses TRBV6-5 and TRBJ1-2; 7 positions match TRBD1. CDR3 length: 13 residues. The junction had 3 bases not matched to a gene; V was cut back by 4 bases and J by 4 bases. Germline V gene sequence: CDR1 MNHEY, CDR2 SVGAGI. CDR3 sequence reads: CASSLGQSYGYTF. The CDR3, as DNA: TGTGCCAGCAGTTTGGGACAGAGCTATGGCTACACCTTC.